The TCR beta chain described here comes from a study of tumor-infiltrating lymphocytes in primary liver carcinoma. The overall study: The study enrolled male and female patients aged 30 to 69 years. Study findings and constraints: Tumors significantly exceeded blood in top-250-clone fraction (p = 0.039). In tumor-adjacent and tumor-blood pairs, overlap was lower than in tumor region pairs.

Between 20 and 30 mg of unsorted bulk tissue served as the source from which RNA and DNA were co-extracted. Making TCR beta cDNA involved around 540 ng total RNA and a constant-region primer. ARM-PCR, slightly modified, supplied the TCR beta libraries through three nested multiplex PCR rounds. PCR rounds one and two used TRBV1-TRBV30 forward primers with a C-beta reverse primer for 10 cycles each. One entry per CDR3 protein, called by TCRdb with MiXCR from the multiplex PCR reads. The sample contains about 64,000 distinct CDR3 sequences, approximately 74% of which appear only once. Germline V gene sequence: CDR1 SGHAT, CDR2 FQNNGV. The CDR3 length is 14 residues. On this clonotype: Its antigen is still unknown. This could be a read error, since a much larger clone is one nucleotide away.

The chain couples TRBV11-2 to TRBJ2-3; 7 nucleotides match TRBD2. The sequencing input was liver tumor tissue from sampling region 4. Subset reported: tumor region T4, right-lateral pole. The clonotype was recovered from a man in his forties with primary liver carcinoma and hepatitis B virus infection. The CDR3 loop reads CASGLSGMEDTEYF. CDR3 nucleotide sequence: TGTGCCAGCGGCTTGAGCGGGATGGAAGATACGGAGTATTTT.